A single T cell receptor (beta chain) is shown here with its context. Its antigen is as yet unknown. These data belong to a study of T cell responses to AZD1222 COVID-19 vaccine. The CDR3 extends over 14 amino acids. Trimming stripped 0 bases from V and 0 bases from J, with 7 bases between. Germline-derived CDR1 and CDR2 are SGHRS and YFSETQ. Overall study findings and caveats: The breadth and depth of Spike-specific TCRs increased once two AZD1222 doses had been given. Repertoire sampling occurred only after the peak T cell response.

Assay: immunoSEQ multiplex PCR; the TCRdb copy retains only in-frame clones and omits some. Counted here are over 85,000 clones, over 85% occurring once; the ten biggest clones make up almost 2.5%. This rearrangement joins TRBV5-1 to TRBJ2-7; D gene ambiguous. The TCR sequence derives from an adult who received the AZD1222 COVID-19 vaccine. Material: peripheral blood, obtained 28 days after the second AZD1222 dose. CDR3: CASSLGSSSYEQYF. CDR3 DNA sequence: TGCGCCAGCAGCTTGGGGTCATCCTCCTACGAGCAGTACTTC.